This T cell receptor beta chain was sequenced for a study of response to subunit inactivated influenza vaccine. Study results and limitations: Few new T cells, the authors suggested, are recruited by each seasonal influenza vaccination.

This clonotype was seen more than once but under ten times. Its antigen remains unidentified. A single record per CDR3 protein comes from TCRdb applying MiXCR to the RT-PCR reads. The table includes roughly 550,000 distinct CDR3 sequences, under 30% detected once. A further study also used this sample, focusing on T cells expressing NK-cell markers. That paper states: With UMIs, 5'RACE template switching was used to make TCR beta cDNA. Sorting in several experiments was restricted by an anti-gamma-delta TCR antibody to alpha-beta TCR T cells. It is unclear if expanded NKG2C-expressing clones target HCMV antigens.

The TCR was taken from a man aged 45 to 65 who received an inactivated influenza vaccine. This specimen consisted of CD4+ T cells sorted from PBMCs, obtained about 13 days after vaccination.

In DNA, the CDR3 is TGTGCCAGCAGCTCTGGACAGGTTAAAGGAAACACCATATATTTT. This encodes CASSSGQVKGNTIYF. The genes are TRBV7-9 and TRBJ1-3; TRBD1 matches at 7 bases. V lost 4 bases and J lost 4; bases outside the gene matches: 7. CDR3 length: 15 amino acids. Germline V gene sequence: CDR1 SEHNR, CDR2 FQNEAQ (reference sequence).